The subject of this entry is one T cell receptor beta chain. What it binds is unknown. The germline CDR1 and CDR2 sequences are MNHEY and SVGAGI. V was clipped by 6 bases and J by 4 bases, with 18 bases between them. The CDR3 runs 15 residues. The data were taken from a study of T-cell memory formation after mild COVID-19. General study points: The study found contracting CD4+ clones mainly in CM and EM and contracting CD8+ clones in EMRA. In pre-infection memory, a portion of responding clones appeared, which suggested that cross-reactive memory joined.

Constant-segment primers and 5'RACE yielded cDNA libraries for TCR alpha and TCR beta, each carrying sample barcodes and UMIs. Each CDR3 protein gets one entry after TCRdb re-called the 5' RACE reads with MiXCR. The table records about half a million distinct CDR3 sequences, approximately 18% of them present only once. Sequenced: PBMCs or a T cell subset sorted from them (not recorded which). This TCR was recovered from an adult woman who had mild COVID-19 (a few samples of this study predate the infection). Cell type and time point are not known. The chain joins TRBV6-5 to TRBJ1-2; D ambiguous. The CDR3 nucleotides are TGTGCCAGCAGCCCCGATGGGTGGAACTTCTATGGCTACACCTTC. Protein sequence: CASSPDGWNFYGYTF.